The clone carrying this T cell receptor beta chain has only one observation. The sample is drawn from a study of blood T cell repertoires in COVID-19. Overall study: Samples came from the United States, Italy and Spain, spanning acute and convalescent COVID-19. The cDNA or gDNA used as material had been derived from T cells, B-cell-depleted T cells, or PBMCs.

The CDR3 runs 12 residues. The V gene's germline CDR1 is LNHDA and CDR2 SQIVND (reference sequence). The junction had 5 bases not matched to a gene; V was cut back by 6 bases and J by 9 bases. Original processing notes: Nucleated cell number was recorded as an estimate derived from reference gene primer amplification. Here immunoSEQ multiplex PCR was the method, and the copy in TCRdb shows in-frame clones only, minus some. The V and J calls and the clone size are those of that table, but D and trimming were determined from the DNA. The top ten hold roughly 0.53% of the sample, which has 150,000 to 200,000 clones, 85% to 90% seen once.

The sequenced sample was peripheral blood. The sequence derives from a man aged 60 to 69 with COVID-19, enrolled during active disease. The genes are TRBV19 and TRBJ2-1, with 7 positions matching TRBD1. Written as DNA, the CDR3 is TGTGCCAGTAGAACAGGGGAAGGTGAGCAGTTCTTC. It codes for CASRTGEGEQFF. The whole variable domain, filled in from reference TRBV19 and TRBJ2-1, reads DGGITQSPKYLFRKEGQNVTLSCEQNLNHDAMYWYRQDPGQGLRLIYYSQIVNDFQKGDIAEGYSVSREKKESFPLTVTSAQKNPTAFYLCASRTGEGEQFFGPGTRLTVL.